The sequence of this T cell receptor beta chain was determined in a study of T cells in Graves' hyperthyroidism and ophthalmopathy. This clonotype was detected ten times or more. The CDR3 regions of TCR beta were amplified from RNA transcripts. The study used the HTBI primer set for a first-round RT-PCR of the TCR CDR3. Each CDR3 protein is one row after TCRdb ran MiXCR on the multiplex PCR reads. The table records some 380,000 distinct CDR3 sequences, about 13% of them present only once. Trimming took off 3 bases at V and 7 bases at J, with 5 bases between the two ends. CDR1 and CDR2 from the germline V gene are SGHRS and YFSETQ. The CDR3 consists of 11 residues. Uncontrolled infection, other autoimmune disease, pregnancy and lactation each barred patients from inclusion.

Sequenced material: blood. The source is a man aged 25 to 40 with Graves' hyperthyroidism that later progressed to Graves' ophthalmopathy. This chain uses TRBV5-1 with TRBJ1-5; D remains ambiguous. For the CDR3, the DNA is TGCGCCAGCAGCTCGGGACAGCCCCAGCATTTT. Translating it yields CASSSGQPQHF.